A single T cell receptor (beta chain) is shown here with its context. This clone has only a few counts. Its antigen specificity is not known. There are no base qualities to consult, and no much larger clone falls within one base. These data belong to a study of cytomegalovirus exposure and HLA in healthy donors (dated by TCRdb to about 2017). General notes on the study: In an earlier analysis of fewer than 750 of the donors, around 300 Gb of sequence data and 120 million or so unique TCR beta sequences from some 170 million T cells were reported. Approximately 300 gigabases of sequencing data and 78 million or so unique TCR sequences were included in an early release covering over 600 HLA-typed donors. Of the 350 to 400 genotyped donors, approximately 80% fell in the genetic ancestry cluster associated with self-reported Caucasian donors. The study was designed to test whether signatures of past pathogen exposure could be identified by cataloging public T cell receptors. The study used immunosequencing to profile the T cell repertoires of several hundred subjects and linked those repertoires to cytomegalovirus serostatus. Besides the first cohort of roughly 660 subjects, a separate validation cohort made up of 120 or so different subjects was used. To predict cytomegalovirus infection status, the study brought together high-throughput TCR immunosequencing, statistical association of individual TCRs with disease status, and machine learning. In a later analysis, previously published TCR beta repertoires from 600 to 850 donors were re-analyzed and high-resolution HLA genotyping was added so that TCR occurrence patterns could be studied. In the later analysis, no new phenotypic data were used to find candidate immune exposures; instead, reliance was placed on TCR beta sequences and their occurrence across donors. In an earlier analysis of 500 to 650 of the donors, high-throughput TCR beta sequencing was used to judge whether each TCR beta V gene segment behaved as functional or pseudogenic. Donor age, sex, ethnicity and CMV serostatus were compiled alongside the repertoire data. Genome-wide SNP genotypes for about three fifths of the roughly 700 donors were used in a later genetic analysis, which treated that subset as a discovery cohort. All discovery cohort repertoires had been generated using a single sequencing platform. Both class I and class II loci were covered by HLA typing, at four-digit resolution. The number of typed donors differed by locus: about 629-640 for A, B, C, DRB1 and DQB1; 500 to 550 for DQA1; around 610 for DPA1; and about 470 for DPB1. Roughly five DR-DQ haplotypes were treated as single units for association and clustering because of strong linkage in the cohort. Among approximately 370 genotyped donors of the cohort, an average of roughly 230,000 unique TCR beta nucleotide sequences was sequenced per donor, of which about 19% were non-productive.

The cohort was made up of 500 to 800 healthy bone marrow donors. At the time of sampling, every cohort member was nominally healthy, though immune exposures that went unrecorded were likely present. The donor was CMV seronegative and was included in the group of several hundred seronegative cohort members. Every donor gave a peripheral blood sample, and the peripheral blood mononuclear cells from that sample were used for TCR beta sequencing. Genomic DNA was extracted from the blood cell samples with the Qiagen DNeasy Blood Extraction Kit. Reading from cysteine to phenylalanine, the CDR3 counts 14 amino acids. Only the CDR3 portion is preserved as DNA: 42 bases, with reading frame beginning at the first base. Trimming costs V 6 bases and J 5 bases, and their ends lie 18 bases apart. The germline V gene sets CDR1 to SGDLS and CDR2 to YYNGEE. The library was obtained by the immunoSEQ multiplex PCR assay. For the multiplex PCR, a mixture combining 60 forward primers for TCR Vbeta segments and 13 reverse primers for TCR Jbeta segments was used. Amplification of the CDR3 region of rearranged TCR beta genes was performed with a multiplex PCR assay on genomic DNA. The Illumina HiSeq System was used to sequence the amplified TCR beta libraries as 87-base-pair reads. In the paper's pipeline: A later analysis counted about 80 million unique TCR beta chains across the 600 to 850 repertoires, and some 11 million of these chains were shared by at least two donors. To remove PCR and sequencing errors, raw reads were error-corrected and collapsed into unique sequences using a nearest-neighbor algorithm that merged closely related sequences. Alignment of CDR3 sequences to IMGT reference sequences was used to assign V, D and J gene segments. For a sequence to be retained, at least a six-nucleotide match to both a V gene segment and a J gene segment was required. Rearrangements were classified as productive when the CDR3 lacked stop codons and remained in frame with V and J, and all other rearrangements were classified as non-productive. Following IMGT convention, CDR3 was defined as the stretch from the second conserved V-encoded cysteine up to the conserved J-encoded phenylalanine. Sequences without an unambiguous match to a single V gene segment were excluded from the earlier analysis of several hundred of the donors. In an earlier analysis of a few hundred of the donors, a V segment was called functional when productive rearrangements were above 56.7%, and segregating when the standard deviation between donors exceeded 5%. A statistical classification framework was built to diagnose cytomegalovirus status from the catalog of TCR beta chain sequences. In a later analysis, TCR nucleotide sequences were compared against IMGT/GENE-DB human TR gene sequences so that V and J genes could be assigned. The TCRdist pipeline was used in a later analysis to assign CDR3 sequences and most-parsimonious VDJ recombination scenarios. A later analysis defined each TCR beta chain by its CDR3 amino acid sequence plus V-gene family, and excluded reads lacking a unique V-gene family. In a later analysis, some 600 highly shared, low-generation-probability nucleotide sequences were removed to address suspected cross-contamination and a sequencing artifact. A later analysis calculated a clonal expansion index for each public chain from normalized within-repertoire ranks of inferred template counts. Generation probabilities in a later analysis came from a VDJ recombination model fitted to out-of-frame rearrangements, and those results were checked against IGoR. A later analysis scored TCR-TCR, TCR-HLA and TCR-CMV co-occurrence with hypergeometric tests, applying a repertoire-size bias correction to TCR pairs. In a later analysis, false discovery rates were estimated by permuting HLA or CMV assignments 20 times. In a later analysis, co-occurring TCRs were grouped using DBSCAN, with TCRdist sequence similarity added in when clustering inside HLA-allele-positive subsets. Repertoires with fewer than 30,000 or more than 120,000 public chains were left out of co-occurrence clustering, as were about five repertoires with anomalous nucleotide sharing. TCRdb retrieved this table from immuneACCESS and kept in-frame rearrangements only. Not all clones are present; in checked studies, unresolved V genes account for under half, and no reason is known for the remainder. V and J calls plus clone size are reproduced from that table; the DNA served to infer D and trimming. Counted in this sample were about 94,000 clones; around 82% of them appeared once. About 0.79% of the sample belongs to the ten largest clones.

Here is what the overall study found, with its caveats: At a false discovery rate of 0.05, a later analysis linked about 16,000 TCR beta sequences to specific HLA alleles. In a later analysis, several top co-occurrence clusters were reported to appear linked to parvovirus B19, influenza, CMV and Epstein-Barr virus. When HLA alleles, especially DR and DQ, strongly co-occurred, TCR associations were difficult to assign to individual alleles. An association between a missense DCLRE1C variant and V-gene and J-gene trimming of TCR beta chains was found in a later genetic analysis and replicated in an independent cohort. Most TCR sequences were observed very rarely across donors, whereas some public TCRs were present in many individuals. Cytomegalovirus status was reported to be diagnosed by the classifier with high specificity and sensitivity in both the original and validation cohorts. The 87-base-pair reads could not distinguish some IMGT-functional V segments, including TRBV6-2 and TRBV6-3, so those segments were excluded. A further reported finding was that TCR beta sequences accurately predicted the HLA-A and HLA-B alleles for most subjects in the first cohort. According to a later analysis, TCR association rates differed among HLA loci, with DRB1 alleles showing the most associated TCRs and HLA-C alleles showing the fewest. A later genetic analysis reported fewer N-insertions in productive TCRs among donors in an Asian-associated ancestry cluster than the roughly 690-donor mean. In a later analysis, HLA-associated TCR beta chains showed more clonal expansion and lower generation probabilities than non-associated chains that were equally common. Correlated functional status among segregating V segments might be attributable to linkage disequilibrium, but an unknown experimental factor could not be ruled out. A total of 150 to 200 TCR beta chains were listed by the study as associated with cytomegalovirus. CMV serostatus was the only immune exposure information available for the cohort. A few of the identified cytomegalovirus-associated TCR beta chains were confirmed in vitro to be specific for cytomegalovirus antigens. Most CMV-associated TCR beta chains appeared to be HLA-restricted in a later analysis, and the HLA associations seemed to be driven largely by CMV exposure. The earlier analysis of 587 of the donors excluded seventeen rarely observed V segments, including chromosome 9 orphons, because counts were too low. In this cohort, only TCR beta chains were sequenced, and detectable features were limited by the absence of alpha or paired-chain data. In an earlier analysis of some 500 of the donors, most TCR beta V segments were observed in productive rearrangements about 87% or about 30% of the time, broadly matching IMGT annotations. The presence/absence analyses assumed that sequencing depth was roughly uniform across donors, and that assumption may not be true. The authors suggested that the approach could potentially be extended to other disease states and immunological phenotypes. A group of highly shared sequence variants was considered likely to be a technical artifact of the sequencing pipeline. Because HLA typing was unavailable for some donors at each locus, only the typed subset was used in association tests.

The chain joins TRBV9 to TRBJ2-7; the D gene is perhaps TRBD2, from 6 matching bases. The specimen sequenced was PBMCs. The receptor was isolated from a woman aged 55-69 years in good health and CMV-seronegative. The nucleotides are TGTGCCAGCACCCCGACGGGGGATTCCCACGAGCAGTACTTC. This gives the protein CASTPTGDSHEQYF.